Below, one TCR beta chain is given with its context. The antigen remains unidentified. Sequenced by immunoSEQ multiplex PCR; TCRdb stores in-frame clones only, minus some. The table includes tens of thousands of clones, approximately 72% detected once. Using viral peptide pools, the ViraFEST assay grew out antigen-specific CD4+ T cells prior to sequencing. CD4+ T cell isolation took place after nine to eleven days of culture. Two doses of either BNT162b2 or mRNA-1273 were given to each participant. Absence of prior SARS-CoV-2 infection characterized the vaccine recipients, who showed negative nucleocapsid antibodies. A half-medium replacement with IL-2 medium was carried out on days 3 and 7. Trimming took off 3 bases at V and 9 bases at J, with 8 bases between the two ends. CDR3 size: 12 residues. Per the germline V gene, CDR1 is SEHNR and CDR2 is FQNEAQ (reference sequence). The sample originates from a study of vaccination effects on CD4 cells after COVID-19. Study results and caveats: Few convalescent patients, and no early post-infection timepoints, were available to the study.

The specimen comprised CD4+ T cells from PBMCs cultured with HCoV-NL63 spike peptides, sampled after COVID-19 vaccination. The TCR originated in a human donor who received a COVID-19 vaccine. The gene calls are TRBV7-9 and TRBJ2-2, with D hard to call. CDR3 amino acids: CASSFIVRELFF. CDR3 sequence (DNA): TGTGCCAGCAGCTTCATCGTTAGGGAGCTGTTTTTT.